These 19 T cell receptor beta chains were sequenced from one sample in a study of technical replicates of blood from several donors. This table comes from immunoSEQ multiplex PCR, and its TCRdb copy is limited to in-frame clones, with some not included. Found here are just under 45,000 clones, 95% to 97% of them singletons; the top ten hold about 0.4%. The sequencing sample was made of T cells isolated from PBMCs. The receptor set was obtained from a human donor in good health.

J is TRBJ2-7 and V is TRBV10-2; TRBD1 aligns across 7 bases. The CDR3 runs to 17 residues. Germline values: CDR1 WSHSY, CDR2 SAAADI. With 4 bases clipped from V and 5 bases from J, the junction kept 17 bases outside the gene matches. The CDR3: CASSGSGKARGRDEQYF. The CDR3 nucleotides are TGCGCCAGCAGTGGTTCGGGGAAGGCGAGGGGGCGTGACGAGCAGTACTTC.

This chain joins TRBV28 and TRBJ1-2; 7 bases are a match to TRBD1. Germline values: CDR1 MDHEN, CDR2 SYDVKM. The CDR3 is 14 residues long. V lost 6 bases, J lost 8 bases, and 12 bases stayed unmatched. CDR3 sequence reads: CASSFPTGVSGYTF. The CDR3 DNA reads TGTGCCAGCAGCTTTCCTACAGGGGTTTCGGGCTACACCTTC.

The chain has TRBV7-8 and TRBJ2-2; TRBD2 aligns across 8 bases. This CDR3 is 17 amino acids long. With 5 bases clipped from V and 0 bases from J, the junction kept 8 bases outside the gene matches. Germline V gene lookup returns CDR1 SGHVS and CDR2 FQNEAQ. As DNA, the CDR3 is TGTGCCAGCAGCCTGATCAGCGGGAGCGCGAACACCGGGGAGCTGTTTTTT. It is translated as CASSLISGSANTGELFF.

This clone was seen a single time. This rearrangement joins TRBV9 to TRBJ2-3; the D gene is possibly TRBD1 (6 bases). V lost 0 bases to trimming and J lost 4 bases, with 9 bases between them. The CDR3 is made up of 14 amino acids. Germline assignment: CDR1 SGDLS and CDR2 YYNGEE. The CDR3: CASSVEQGADTQYF. CDR3 nucleotide sequence: TGTGCCAGCAGCGTAGAACAGGGAGCAGATACGCAGTATTTT.

The chain carries TRBV13 and TRBJ1-3; D not resolved. Germline V lookup: CDR1 PRHDT, CDR2 FYEKMQ (reference sequence). This CDR3 region has 14 residues. Trimming removed 0 bases at V and 2 bases at J, with 5 bases between. The CDR3 DNA sequence: TGTGCCAGCAGCTTAGGCCTTGCTGGAAACACCATATATTTT. Encoded protein: CASSLGLAGNTIYF.

The V call is TRBV7-8, the J call TRBJ2-2; 9 bases agree with TRBD2. The CDR3 is 15 residues long. CDR1 is SGHVS, CDR2 FQNEAQ, per germline. Trimming removed 6 bases from V and 7 bases from J; junction bases left unmatched: 9. CDR3 residues: CASRRAGGPNGELFF. CDR3 nucleotides: TGTGCCAGCAGGCGAGCGGGAGGACCTAACGGGGAGCTGTTTTTT. Looking up the rest from reference TRBV7-8 and TRBJ2-2 gives the full variable domain: GAGVSQSPRYKVAKRGQDVALRCDPISGHVSLFWYQQALGQGPEFLTYFQNEAQLDKSGLPSDRFFAERPEGSVSTLKIQRTQQEDSAVYLCASRRAGGPNGELFFGEGSRLTVL.

This rearrangement joins TRBV7-9 to TRBJ2-7; no clear D. There are 16 residues in the CDR3. Trimming removed 5 bases at V and 7 bases at J, with 24 bases between. CDR1 is SEHNR and CDR2 is FQNEAQ in the germline V gene (reference sequence). Here the CDR3 DNA reads TGTGCCAGCAGCCCCTATCTCATAAGTCTAGATTGGGAGCAGTACTTC. Translating it yields CASSPYLISLDWEQYF.

This clone is a singleton in its sample. The chain is built from TRBV6-5 and TRBJ2-1; D may be TRBD2 (6 bases). V lost 6 bases and J lost 2, with 14 bases in between. The CDR3 extends over 15 amino acids. CDR1 is MNHEY and CDR2 is SVGAGI in the germline V gene. The DNA for the CDR3 is TGTGCCAGCAGCGGAGGGACGTCAGCCTACAATGAGCAGTTCTTC. Protein sequence: CASSGGTSAYNEQFF.

The chain carries TRBV5-1 and TRBJ1-1; D is unresolved. The germline gives CDR1 SGHRS, CDR2 YFSETQ. The CDR3 is 12 residues long. Trimming cost V 3 bases and J 2 bases, with 5 bases left between them. This CDR3 is CASSSSNTEAFF. DNA of the CDR3: TGCGCCAGCAGCTCGTCTAACACTGAAGCTTTCTTT.

J is TRBJ1-5 and V is TRBV6-1; TRBD1 aligns across 10 bases. The CDR3 is made up of 15 amino acids. The trim removed 5 bases at V and 7 bases at J, leaving 8 bases unmatched. CDR1 and CDR2 (germline): MNHNS, SASEGT. For the CDR3, the DNA is TGTGCCAGCAGTTCGGGACAGGGGCAAAGACAGCCCCAGCATTTT. Protein sequence: CASSSGQGQRQPQHF.

This chain joins TRBV7-8 and TRBJ1-2; 8 bases align to TRBD1. Germline values: CDR1 SGHVS, CDR2 FQNEAQ. The junction had 6 bases not matched to a gene; V was cut back by 3 bases and J by 6 bases. CDR3 size: 14 residues. CDR3 amino acids: CASSFSRGPDGYTF. The CDR3 DNA follows: TGTGCCAGCAGCTTCTCCAGGGGGCCCGATGGCTACACCTTC.

The chain couples TRBV6-5 to TRBJ1-1; D remains ambiguous. CDR3 length equals 11 residues. CDR1 is MNHEY and CDR2 is SVGAGI in the germline V gene. Trimming took off 8 bases at V and 1 base at J, with 5 bases between the two ends. The CDR3 DNA reads TGTGCCAGCGCACAGAACACTGAAGCTTTCTTT. This gives the protein CASAQNTEAFF.

For the CDR3, the DNA is TGTGCCAGCAGTGTATCGGGACAGATATACGAGCAGTACTTC. This gives the protein CASSVSGQIYEQYF. The chain carries TRBV9 and TRBJ2-7, with 7 bases aligning to TRBD1. CDR3 length: 14 residues. The trim removed 5 bases at V and 4 bases at J, leaving 9 bases unmatched. Looked up from germline, CDR1 is SGDLS and CDR2 is YYNGEE. Together with reference TRBV9 and TRBJ2-7, the CDR3 gives the full variable domain: DSGVTQTPKHLITATGQRVTLRCSPRSGDLSVYWYQQSLDQGLQFLIQYYNGEERAKGNILERFSAQQFPDLHSELNLSSLELGDSALYFCASSVSGQIYEQYFGPGTRLTVT.

The chain uses TRBV6-5 and TRBJ1-1, with unresolved D. The CDR3 is 12 amino acids. Trimming stripped 5 bases from V and 6 bases from J, with 10 bases between. CDR1 and CDR2 (germline): MNHEY, SVGAGI. CDR3 DNA sequence: TGTGCCAGCAGTCGACCGGAGTCTGAAGCTTTCTTT. Translated, it gives CASSRPESEAFF.

This chain joins TRBV10-3 and TRBJ2-7; 10 positions match TRBD2. Per germline, CDR1 ENHRY and CDR2 SYGVKD. V lost 9 bases and J lost 3; bases outside the gene matches: 5. The CDR3 contains 13 residues. The CDR3 nucleotides read TGTGCCATAGGAGCGGGAGGGCTCTACGAGCAGTACTTC. Translated: CAIGAGGLYEQYF.

V gene TRBV4-3 combines with J gene TRBJ1-1; the D gene is possibly TRBD1 (5 bases). Germline CDR1 LGHNA, CDR2 YSLEER. CDR3 size: 17 residues. V was pared by 1 base and J by 2 bases, with 17 bases between. The CDR3 protein is CASSQVPWKGINTEAFF. The CDR3 region has the DNA TGCGCCAGCAGCCAAGTGCCCTGGAAGGGGATAAACACTGAAGCTTTCTTT.

The V gene is TRBV30, the J gene TRBJ2-5; 7 positions match TRBD2. From germline, CDR1 is GTSNPN and CDR2 SVGIG (reference sequence). The CDR3 is made up of 14 amino acids. The junction had 7 bases not matched to a gene; V was cut back by 4 bases and J by 2 bases. In DNA form, the CDR3 reads TGTGCCTGGAAAGCTGGGCGGGAGCAAGAGACCCAGTACTTC. Translating gives CAWKAGREQETQYF.

V is TRBV14 and J is TRBJ2-1; D ambiguous. The CDR3 spans 14 residues. V was trimmed by 3 bases and J by 4 bases, leaving 10 bases between them. Germline V gives CDR1 SGHDN, CDR2 FVKESK. The CDR3 sequence: CASSQAIAYNEQFF. Written as DNA, the CDR3 is TGTGCCAGCAGCCAGGCGATAGCTTACAATGAGCAGTTCTTC.

J is TRBJ1-1 and V is TRBV11-3; TRBD1 aligns across 7 bases. J gave up 9 bases and V 5 bases, and 3 bases lay outside the gene matches. This CDR3 contains 11 residues. The germline V gene has CDR1 SGHNT and CDR2 YENEEA. The DNA of the CDR3 is TGTGCCAGCAGCCAGACAGGGAAAGCTTTCTTT. Its translation is CASSQTGKAFF.